The sequence of this T cell receptor beta chain was determined in a study of cytomegalovirus exposure and HLA in healthy donors. The PCR contained 60 Vbeta and 13 Jbeta primers. Clones were read by immunoSEQ multiplex PCR, and TCRdb kept only the in-frame ones, dropping some. Among 150,000 to 200,000 clones listed, 75% to 85% were seen once. Losses at the gene ends were 3 bases for V and 5 bases for J; bases not matched to a gene: 4. From germline, CDR1 is MRHNA and CDR2 SNTAGT. The CDR3 extends over 15 amino acids. In regard to this clone: Antigen specificity is unknown.

General study findings and limits: The investigators catalogued some 150 TCR beta chains as cytomegalovirus-associated.

The TCR originated in a woman in her forties or fifties in good health and CMV-seronegative. The chain employs TRBV6-4 and TRBJ2-1; 10 nucleotides line up with TRBD2. Sequencing was carried out using PBMCs. In nucleotides, the CDR3 is TGTGCCAGCAGTGAAAGCGGGGGGGCCCACAATGAGCAGTTCTTC. It is translated as CASSESGGAHNEQFF.